Detailed here is one TCR beta chain. Its specificity is not known. Clones were sequenced by immunoSEQ multiplex PCR, and TCRdb holds only the in-frame ones, with some missing. The sample yields about 28,000 clones, around 79% seen once. The germline V gene encodes CDR1 SQVTM and CDR2 ANQGSEA. This CDR3 comprises 14 residues. V lost 1 base, J lost 9 bases, and 9 bases stayed unmatched. The record originates from a study of radiotherapy plus CTLA-4 blockade in lung cancer. Study-level results: Among reported predictors of response, early blood T cell clone dynamics with interferon-beta performed best.

Receiving focal radiation plus CTLA-4 blockade with ipilimumab were patients who had chemo-refractory metastatic non-small-cell lung cancer. The chain uses TRBV29-1 and TRBJ2-1; 7 nucleotides match TRBD1. The receptor was isolated from a human donor with non-small cell lung cancer who had stable disease on radiotherapy plus ipilimumab. The specimen comprised peripheral blood, sampled from a patient treated with radiotherapy plus ipilimumab. CDR3 amino acids: CSVEVQGVWGEQFF. The DNA of the CDR3 is TGCAGCGTTGAAGTGCAGGGGGTCTGGGGTGAGCAGTTCTTC.